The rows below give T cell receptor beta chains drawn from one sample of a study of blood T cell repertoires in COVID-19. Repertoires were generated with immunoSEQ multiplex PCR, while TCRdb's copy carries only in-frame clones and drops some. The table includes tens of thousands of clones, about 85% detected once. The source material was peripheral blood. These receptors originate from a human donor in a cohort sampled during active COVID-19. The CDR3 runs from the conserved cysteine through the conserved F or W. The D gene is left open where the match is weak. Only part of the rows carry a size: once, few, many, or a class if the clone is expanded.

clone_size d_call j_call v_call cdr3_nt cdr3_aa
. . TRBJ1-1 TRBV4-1 TGCGCCAGCAGCCCCCCCGAGGGGGGGACTGAAGCTTTCTTT CASSPPEGGTEAFF
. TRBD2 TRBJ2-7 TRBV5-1 TGCGCCAGCAGCTTGGCGTCTAGCGGGAGTATGTACGAGCAGTACTTC CASSLASSGSMYEQYF
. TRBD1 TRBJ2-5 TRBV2 TGTGCCAGCAGAGGACAGGGCGGAGAGACCCAGTACTTC CASRGQGGETQYF
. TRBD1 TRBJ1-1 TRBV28 TGTGCCAGCAGTTTGGGCCGAGGACAGGGGAGGTCTGAAGCTTTCTTT CASSLGRGQGRSEAFF
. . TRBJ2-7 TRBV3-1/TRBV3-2 TGTGCCAGCAGCCAAGAGAGTAGAGGGGAGCAGTACTTC CASSQESRGEQYF
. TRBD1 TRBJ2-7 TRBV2 TGTGCCAGCACCCGACAGGGGCCCTCATCCGAGCAGTACTTC CASTRQGPSSEQYF
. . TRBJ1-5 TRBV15 TGTGCCACCCGCTCAGGGGATAGCAATCAGCCCCAGCATTTT CATRSGDSNQPQHF
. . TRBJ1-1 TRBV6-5 TGTGCCAGCAGGACGATAGGGGATCCAGGCGCTTTCTTT CASRTIGDPGAFF
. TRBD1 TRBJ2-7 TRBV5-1 TGCGCCAGCAGCTTCGGGACAGGGCGGGAGCAGTACTTC CASSFGTGREQYF
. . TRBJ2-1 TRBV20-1 TGCAGTGCTAGCCTCAATGAGCAGTTCTTC CSASLNEQFF
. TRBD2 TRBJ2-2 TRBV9 TGTGCCAGCAGCCCCAGAAATAAAGCGGGAGGTGCGGTCACCGGGGAGCTGTTTTTT CASSPRNKAGGAVTGELFF
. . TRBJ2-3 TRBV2 TGTGCCAGCAGGGATTGGACAGCCCTCAGCACAGATACGCAGTATTTT CASRDWTALSTDTQYF
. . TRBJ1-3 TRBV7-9 TGTGCCAGCAGCCAGGGTGGAAACACCATATATTTT CASSQGGNTIYF
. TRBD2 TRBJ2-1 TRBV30 TGTGCCTGGAGTCAGGGACTAGCGGGAGAGGTTGAGCAGTTCTTC CAWSQGLAGEVEQFF
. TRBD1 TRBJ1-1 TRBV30 TGTGCCTGCTGGGACAGGGGGAACACTGAAGCTTTCTTT CACWDRGNTEAFF
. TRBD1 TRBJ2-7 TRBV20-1 TGCAGTGCTAGTTGGGGACAGGGGGGAGAGAAATACGAGCAGTACTTC CSASWGQGGEKYEQYF
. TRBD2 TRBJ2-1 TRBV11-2 TGTGCCAGCAGCTTACTAGCGGGGCTAGCGGGAGAATCACGTGAGCAGTTCTTC CASSLLAGLAGESREQFF
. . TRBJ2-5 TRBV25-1 TGTGCCAGCAGGGCAGGGGAGGAGACCCAGTACTTC CASRAGEETQYF
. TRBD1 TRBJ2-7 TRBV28 TGTGCCAGCAGCTTCCCGGGACAGTCTTCCTACGAGCAGTACTTC CASSFPGQSSYEQYF
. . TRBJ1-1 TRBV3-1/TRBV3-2 TGTGCCAGCAGTCGCGCAGGGACTGAAGCTTTCTTT CASSRAGTEAFF
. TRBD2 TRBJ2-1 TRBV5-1 TGCGCCAGCAGCTTGGGGGGTCTAGCGGGAGGCCCTGAGCAGTTCTTC CASSLGGLAGGPEQFF
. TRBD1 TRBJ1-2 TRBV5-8 TGTGCCAGCAGCCGGGGGCAGGGGGCGAGCGGCTACACCTTC CASSRGQGASGYTF
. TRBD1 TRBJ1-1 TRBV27 TGTGCCAGCAGGAAACAGGGGGCACCCAAGGGTTTCTTT CASRKQGAPKGFF
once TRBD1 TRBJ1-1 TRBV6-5 TGTGCCAGTAACAACCGGGGAGGGGGACAGGCTGAAGCTTTCTTT CASNNRGGGQAEAFF
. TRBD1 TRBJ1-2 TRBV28 TGTGCCAGCAGTTTGGACAGGGATGGCTACACCTTC CASSLDRDGYTF